This T cell receptor beta chain was captured by sequencing in a study of blood T cells in healthy people across ages. Study-wide points: PBMCs left unsorted prevented a conclusive naive versus antigen-experienced comparison.

This clonotype was seen a handful of times. As yet, its antigen is unknown. The V gene's germline CDR1 is SQVTM and CDR2 ANQGSEA. The CDR3 runs to 15 residues. V lost 6 bases and J lost 0; bases outside the gene matches: 9. Sample-barcoded 5' priming and a J-beta primer mix drove a second PCR of 7 to 11 cycles. All samples gave at least 2.5 million CDR3-containing paired-end reads. TCRdb re-analysed the 5' RACE reads in MiXCR, keeping a single row per CDR3 protein. Here the sample spans hundreds of thousands of distinct CDR3 sequences, about 55% being singletons. This sequence was found in a man older than 75 in good health. This chain uses TRBV29-1 with TRBJ2-3, with 7 bases identical to TRBD1. The sequenced material came from blood. CDR3 in DNA: TGCAGCGTAAATCTTTCGGGACAGAGCACAGATACGCAGTATTTT. As protein: CSVNLSGQSTDTQYF.